The entry below gives a single T cell receptor (beta chain) sequence along with its context. The data were obtained in a study of tumor-infiltrating lymphocytes in oesophageal squamous cell carcinoma. Germline V gene sequence: CDR1 SGHVS, CDR2 FNYEAQ. Trimming cost V 5 bases and J 3 bases; bases outside gene matches: 6. The CDR3 totals 16 residues. Via MiXCR, TCRdb re-called the PCR reads, giving one row per CDR3 protein. Here the sample spans around 12,000 distinct CDR3 sequences, 52% being singletons. The sequence derives from a female donor with esophageal squamous cell carcinoma. Source material: esophageal tumor tissue. This chain links TRBV7-6 with TRBJ2-6; 8 bases are a match to TRBD2. CDR3 DNA sequence: TGTGCCAGCAGCACGGGGGGGGCGAGTGGGGCCAACGTCCTGACTTTC. This encodes CASSTGGASGANVLTF.